This T cell receptor (beta chain) was found in a study of shared clonotypes between healthy human individuals. Germline CDR1 reads SGHDT; CDR2 reads YYEEEE. The CDR3 has 14 amino acids. The V and J ends lost 4 bases and 4 bases, in that order; junction bases with no gene match: 4. Profiled with immunoSEQ multiplex PCR; TCRdb holds only in-frame clones, not every one. The sample has fewer than 3 million clones, just under 95% seen once; the top ten hold 0.37%. The source is a man aged 18 to 30 in good health. Some clones in this sample may be carry-over from other donors' samples. This chain connects TRBV5-6 to TRBJ2-1; TRBD2 matches at 8 bases. Material for sequencing was naive CD4+ T cells from PBMCs. Specified subset: CD45RA+ positively selected. CDR3 nucleotides: TGTGCCAGCAGCAGGGGCGGGGGGTACAATGAGCAGTTCTTC. It is translated as CASSRGGGYNEQFF.